A selection of T cell receptor beta chains follows, all from one sample in a study of blood T cell repertoires in COVID-19. Produced via immunoSEQ multiplex PCR; TCRdb's table is partial and in-frame only. The table includes about 50,000 clones, around 90% detected once. Sequencing was done on a sample of peripheral blood. Receptors originate from a human donor with active COVID-19. The donor label of this sample is uncertain. Both conserved end residues are trimmed from each CDR3. The size of a clone is reported for some rows only, either as once, few or many, or as a class for expanded clones.

V gene | clone size | CDR3 protein
TRBV24-1 | - | ATSDYIGETQY
TRBV5-1 | - | ASSLAEGKVAGATYEQY
TRBV9 | - | ASRSGGRALRQF
TRBV5-4 | - | ASRDRDREYGYT
TRBV11-3 | once | ASSPTSGTNEQF
TRBV6-5 | - | ASSYSGQGGDTQY
TRBV7-7 | - | ASSNGIGELF
TRBV3-1/TRBV3-2 | - | ASSLAWTGGLHNEQF
TRBV5-6 | - | ASSLAGRGWEHGYT
TRBV6-2/TRBV6-3 | - | ASSFPGGNYEQY
TRBV21-1 | - | ASSKGQGFTDTQY
TRBV7-9 | - | ASSSGQAVNTEAF
TRBV9 | few | ATSSADFNEQF
TRBV18 | - | ASSSRRAGKNTDTQY
TRBV4-2 | - | ASSQDSRTLNTEAF
TRBV5-1 | - | ASSFLQETQY
TRBV6-5 | - | ASKASGSGYEQY
TRBV4-2 | - | ASGQRNSPLH
TRBV3-1/TRBV3-2 | - | ASSPRGIWREKLF
TRBV5-4 | - | ASSPRQGESEQY
TRBV5-1 | - | ASSVEPGSSYNEQF
TRBV29-1 | - | SVGAGGANEKLF
TRBV5-1 | - | ASSSRPGQAGYGYT
TRBV11-3 | - | ASSRGTGGARAF
TRBV5-1 | - | ASSLLRWQGDGYT
TRBV7-8 | - | ASSLGGNGYT
TRBV5-1 | - | ASSLGQIDEAF
TRBV23-1 | - | ASTPPSSGNTIY
TRBV27 | few | ASSLAPYEQY
TRBV18 | - | ASSSDRNTEAF
TRBV5-4 | - | ASTQLNRGAGDTAF
TRBV28 | once | ASNPGHATYGYT
TRBV6-4 | - | ASSEGMNAEAF
TRBV24-1 | - | ATSDYRRGTDTQY
TRBV28 | once | ASTRTGNEKLF
TRBV9 | - | ASSVVAEGTDTQY
TRBV19 | - | ASSVQTNYGYT
TRBV7-9 | - | ASSFLGTEGDIQY
TRBV7-3 | - | ASSLRGGASSYEQY
TRBV28 | - | ASSLLYNEQF